The 30 T cell receptor beta chains below come from one sample, sequenced in a study of OX40 agonist ivuxolimab in advanced cancers. This table comes from immunoSEQ multiplex PCR, and its TCRdb copy is limited to in-frame clones, with some not included. In the table there are about 79,000 clones, about 89% of which are singletons. The sample here was CD4+ or CD8+ T cells sorted from blood, taken in a trial of the OX40 agonist ivuxolimab. The receptors stem from an adult with an advanced solid tumor such as melanoma, head and neck, liver or kidney cancer.

J is TRBJ2-3 and V is TRBV10-1, with D maybe TRBD2 (6 bases). The CDR3 has 14 amino acids. The germline gives CDR1 WNHNN, CDR2 SYGVQD (reference sequence). Trimming stripped 6 bases from V and 0 bases from J, with 10 bases between. CDR3 sequence (DNA): TGCGCCAGCAGGGCGGAGGGCAGCACAGATACGCAGTATTTT. It encodes CASRAEGSTDTQYF.

V is TRBV28 and J is TRBJ1-3, with D hard to call. V was pared by 5 bases and J by 4 bases, with 6 bases between. Germline V gene sequence: CDR1 MDHEN, CDR2 SYDVKM. The length of the CDR3 is 12 residues. The CDR3 nucleotides are TGTGCCAGCAGTAGCCAAGGAAACACCATATATTTT. Translating gives CASSSQGNTIYF.

In the case of this clone: One end of the junction varies from germline; a read error may be responsible. The V call is TRBV7-2, the J call TRBJ2-7; TRBD2 matches 10 bases. Germline assignment: CDR1 SGHTA and CDR2 FQGNSA. CDR3 length equals 13 residues. The CDR3: CASSLYEREGHVF. CDR3 in DNA: TGTGCCAGCAGCTTATATGAGCGGGAGGGCCACGTCTTC. The full variable domain, in which reference TRBV7-2 and TRBJ2-7 provide the parts outside the CDR3, is GAGVSQSPSNKVTEKGKDVELRCDPISGHTALYWYRQSLGQGLEFLIYFQGNSAPDKSGLPSDRFSAERTGGSVSTLTIQRTQQEDSAVYLCASSLYEREGHVFGPGTRLTVT.

The chain links TRBV7-9 to TRBJ1-1; possibly TRBD1 for D (5 bases). The V end lost 3 bases, the J end lost 3 bases, and 14 bases lay between the germline ends. Germline assignment: CDR1 SEHNR and CDR2 FQNEAQ (reference sequence). This CDR3 comprises 15 residues. The CDR3 DNA follows: TGTGCCAGCAGCTTGATAGGGACGGTAGACACTGAAGCTTTCTTT. The encoded protein is CASSLIGTVDTEAFF. Full variable domain (outside the CDR3, taken from reference TRBV7-9 and TRBJ1-1): DTGVSQNPRHKITKRGQNVTFRCDPISEHNRLYWYRQTLGQGPEFLTYFQNEAQLEKSRLLSDRFSAERPKGSFSTLEIQRTEQGDSAMYLCASSLIGTVDTEAFFGQGTRLTVV.

Points on this clone: One junction end does not reproduce the germline sequence, and a read error may be involved. This sequence joins TRBV7-7 and TRBJ2-2; 9 bases map to TRBD1. The CDR3 is 19 residues long. The V gene's germline CDR1 is SSHAT and CDR2 FNYEAQ (reference sequence). CDR3 region: CASSRPGQGLGANTGELFF. The CDR3 DNA sequence: TGTGCTAGCAGCCGGCCGGGACAGGGATTGGGCGCGAACACCGGGGAGCTGTTTTTT. Supplemented by reference TRBV7-7 and TRBJ2-2, the full variable domain reads GAGVSQSPRYKVTKRGQDVTLRCDPISSHATLYWYQQALGQGPEFLTYFNYEAQPDKSGLPSDRFSAERPEGSISTLTIQRTEQRDSAMYRCASSRPGQGLGANTGELFFGEGSRLTVL.

The rearrangement uses TRBV7-9 and TRBJ1-1; D unresolved. The germline V gene encodes CDR1 SEHNR and CDR2 FQNEAQ (reference sequence). V shed 4 bases and J shed 4 bases, with 10 bases lying between them. CDR3 length: 13 amino acids. CDR3: CASSSPSGTEAFF. Written as DNA, the CDR3 is TGTGCCAGCAGCTCTCCCTCGGGCACTGAAGCTTTCTTT.

The chain carries TRBV6-1 and TRBJ1-1, with a possible D match to TRBD1 (5 bases). The germline V gene has CDR1 MNHNS and CDR2 SASEGT. Trimming shortened V by 2 bases and J by 1 base, and 11 bases separated the two germline ends. The CDR3 length is 15 residues. The CDR3 here is CASSESPQGNTEAFF. The CDR3 DNA follows: TGTGCCAGCAGTGAAAGCCCCCAGGGGAACACTGAAGCTTTCTTT.

This CDR3 is CASSQGLPQNSNQPQHF. As DNA, the CDR3 is TGTGCCAGCTCGCAGGGCCTGCCCCAGAATAGCAATCAGCCCCAGCATTTT. This chain uses TRBV18 with TRBJ1-5; tentatively, D is TRBD1 (5 bases). Germline CDR1 KGHSH, CDR2 LQKENI. The CDR3 covers 17 residues. Trimming cost V 6 bases and J 0 bases, with 18 bases left between them.

This clone was found once. The rearrangement links TRBV29-1 to TRBJ2-7; 9 bases are shared with TRBD2. There are 13 residues in the CDR3. The trim removed 6 bases at V and 4 bases at J, leaving 7 bases unmatched. Germline CDR1 is SQVTM and CDR2 is ANQGSEA. CDR3 in DNA: TGCAGCGTCAGCTTTAGCGGGGGTTACGAGCAGTACTTC. The encoded protein is CSVSFSGGYEQYF.

This chain's CDR3 is CASSGGLADYNEQFF. As DNA, the CDR3 is TGTGCCAGCAGTGGGGGACTAGCGGATTACAATGAGCAGTTCTTC. J is TRBJ2-1 and V is TRBV27; TRBD2 matches at 11 bases. From germline, CDR1 is MNHEY and CDR2 SMNVEV (reference sequence). This CDR3 contains 15 residues. With V trimmed by 5 bases and J by 4 bases, 4 bases remained unmatched.

The genes are TRBV19 and TRBJ2-7, with 7 bases identical to TRBD1. Germline loops: CDR1 LNHDA, CDR2 SQIVND (reference sequence). V was clipped by 3 bases and J by 9 bases; unmatched bases: 14. This CDR3 has 15 residues. The CDR3 here is CASSIGTALIMGQYF. DNA for the CDR3: TGTGCCAGTAGTATTGGGACAGCCCTGATAATGGGGCAGTACTTC.

The chain carries TRBV9 and TRBJ2-5; no clear D gene. Trimming left V 3 bases short and J 0 bases short, with 6 bases between. Per germline, CDR1 SGDLS and CDR2 YYNGEE. This CDR3 spans 13 amino acids. CDR3 in amino acids: CASSARYQETQYF. The CDR3 coding sequence is TGTGCCAGCAGCGCAAGATACCAAGAGACCCAGTACTTC.

The chain carries TRBV5-7 and TRBJ2-7; 7 bases map to TRBD1. TRBV5-7 is noted as an ORF with a role that remains uncertain. The ends lost 0 bases at V and 1 base at J; junction bases unmatched: 10. The CDR3 contains 17 residues. This CDR3 is CASSLDGRVDRSYEQYF. For the CDR3, the DNA is TGTGCCAGCAGCTTGGATGGGCGAGTGGACAGGTCCTACGAGCAGTACTTC.

V usage is TRBV6-5 and J usage is TRBJ1-2, with TRBD1 as a possible D gene (5 bases). Trimming left V 5 bases short and J 4 bases short, with 17 bases between. In germline, CDR1 is MNHEY, CDR2 SVGAGI. The length of the CDR3 is 15 residues. As DNA, the CDR3 is TGTGCCAGCAGTACGGCAGGGACGGCCTCCTATGGCTACACCTTC. Its translation: CASSTAGTASYGYTF.

V is TRBV29-1 and J is TRBJ1-1; D is unresolved. The germline CDR1 and CDR2 sequences are SQVTM and ANQGSEA. The CDR3 spans 11 residues. V was cut by 5 bases and J by 7 bases, with 11 bases left in between. The DNA of the CDR3 is TGCAGCGTTCTCGACGAAATTGAAGCTTTCTTT. It is translated as CSVLDEIEAFF.

The rearrangement links TRBV11-2 to TRBJ1-1; D is perhaps TRBD1 (5 bases). V lost 1 base and J 1 base, leaving 10 bases between the germline ends. Germline V gene data show CDR1 as SGHAT and CDR2 as FQNNGV. CDR3 size: 15 residues. The CDR3 loop reads CASSLAQGRNTEAFF. The CDR3 nucleotides read TGTGCCAGCAGCTTAGCCCAGGGACGGAACACTGAAGCTTTCTTT.

V usage is TRBV6-6 and J usage is TRBJ1-3, with D possibly being TRBD1 (5 bases). Trimming left V 2 bases short and J 4 bases short, with 9 bases between. Per the germline V gene, CDR1 is MNHNY and CDR2 is SVGAGI (reference sequence). The CDR3 totals 14 residues. CDR3 residues: CASSYLGTGNTIYF. For the CDR3, the DNA is TGTGCCAGCAGTTACCTTGGGACCGGAAACACCATATATTTT.

The chain carries TRBV5-1 and TRBJ2-3, with 10 nucleotides matching TRBD1. J gave up 4 bases and V 0 bases, and 5 bases lay outside the gene matches. The CDR3 covers 16 residues. The germline gives CDR1 SGHRS, CDR2 YFSETQ. The CDR3 protein is CASSLAGTGVADTQYF. As DNA, the CDR3 is TGCGCCAGCAGCTTGGCCGGGACAGGGGTCGCAGATACGCAGTATTTT.

The J gene is TRBJ2-1, the V gene TRBV5-1; D gene unclear. Trimming stripped 5 bases from V and 6 bases from J, with 9 bases between. The CDR3 is 12 amino acids. Looked up from germline, CDR1 is SGHRS and CDR2 is YFSETQ. The CDR3 DNA reads TGCGCCAGCAGTCTCAGCTCCAATGAGCAGTTCTTC. This codes for CASSLSSNEQFF.

The V and J genes are TRBV23-1 and TRBJ2-5, with D hard to call. TRBV23-1 is placed among ORFs of uncertain function. CDR3 length: 13 residues. Between the trimmed V and J ends, which lost 2 bases and 3 bases, there was a span of 7 bases. In nucleotides, the CDR3 is TGCGCCAGCAGTCAACGCCGGAAAGAGACCCAGTACTTC. This sequence encodes CASSQRRKETQYF.

The V gene is TRBV6-5, the J gene TRBJ1-5, with D perhaps matching TRBD1 (5 bases). The length of the CDR3 is 15 residues. Germline-derived CDR1 and CDR2 are MNHEY and SVGAGI. The germline V and J ends were trimmed by 2 bases and 1 base, with 9 bases remaining between them. CDR3 sequence reads: CASSYGDPSNQPQHF. The CDR3 DNA reads as TGTGCCAGCAGTTACGGGGACCCGAGCAATCAGCCCCAGCATTTT.

V is TRBV5-1 and J is TRBJ2-7, with D possibly matching TRBD1 (6 bases). V was shortened by 1 base and J by 5 bases, with 13 bases between the two germline ends. Germline loops: CDR1 SGHRS, CDR2 YFSETQ. The CDR3 length is 14 residues. The CDR3 DNA is TGCGCCAGCAGCTTGCGGACAGCCAATGACGAGCAGTACTTC. Translated, it gives CASSLRTANDEQYF.

The V and J genes are TRBV7-6 and TRBJ2-7; unclear D gene. The CDR3 contains 20 residues. Germline CDR1 is SGHVS and CDR2 is FNYEAQ. Deletions cut 0 bases from V and 3 bases from J, with 27 bases between. DNA of the CDR3: TGTGCCAGCAGCTTAGCCGGCGAGGACGGACGTAGCCGTCCCTACTACGAGCAGTACTTC. Translated: CASSLAGEDGRSRPYYEQYF.

The rearrangement links TRBV4-1 to TRBJ2-1; D possibly corresponds to TRBD2 (6 bases). Trimming shortened V by 3 bases and J by 7 bases, and 16 bases separated the two germline ends. CDR3 length equals 15 residues. CDR1 and CDR2 from the germline V gene are MGHRA and YSYEKL. The CDR3 loop reads CASSQGEGTVNEQFF. The CDR3 nucleotides are TGCGCCAGCAGCCAGGGGGAAGGGACTGTTAATGAGCAGTTCTTC.

The V gene is TRBV28, the J gene TRBJ2-5, with D tentatively TRBD2 (6 bases). The ends were cut back, 3 bases at V and 11 bases at J, with 16 bases in the middle. The CDR3 extends over 13 amino acids. CDR1 and CDR2 from the germline V gene are MDHEN and SYDVKM. Here the CDR3 DNA reads TGTGCCAGCAGTTTCTCCTCTACGGGGGAGCAGTACTTC. Its translation is CASSFSSTGEQYF.

This chain joins TRBV7-9 and TRBJ2-2; no definite D call. The CDR3 contains 13 residues. CDR1 and CDR2 (germline): SEHNR, FQNEAQ (reference sequence). V dropped 6 bases and J dropped 1 base, with 6 bases sitting between them. The CDR3 DNA follows: TGTGCCAGCAGGCCAAGGAACACCGGGGAGCTGTTTTTT. This codes for CASRPRNTGELFF.

The gene calls are TRBV9 and TRBJ2-7; D uncertain. From germline, CDR1 is SGDLS and CDR2 YYNGEE. The germline V and J ends were trimmed by 0 bases and 6 bases, with 13 bases remaining between them. This CDR3 region has 14 residues. The CDR3 coding sequence is TGTGCCAGCAGCGTAGATTGGCGGAGTGTCGAGCAGTACTTC. Its translation: CASSVDWRSVEQYF.

This chain uses TRBV7-8 with TRBJ1-5; unclear D gene. CDR3 length equals 15 residues. Germline V gives CDR1 SGHVS, CDR2 FQNEAQ. Deletions cut 0 bases from V and 2 bases from J, with 8 bases between. The CDR3 loop reads CASSLAPGGNQPQHF. DNA of the CDR3: TGTGCCAGCAGCTTAGCGCCGGGTGGCAATCAGCCCCAGCATTTT.

The CDR3 bases are TGTGCCAGCAGCCCTGGGACAGATCTTAGCAATCAGCCCCAGCATTTT. It translates to CASSPGTDLSNQPQHF. This chain links TRBV4-2 with TRBJ1-5, with 7 bases aligning to TRBD1. Germline CDR1 reads LGHNA; CDR2 reads YNFKEQ. V lost 4 bases to trimming and J lost 0 bases; unmatched junction nucleotides: 6. This CDR3 region has 16 residues.

The gene calls are TRBV4-1 and TRBJ2-3; D remains unclear. Germline loops: CDR1 MGHRA, CDR2 YSYEKL. Trimming took off 0 bases at V and 7 bases at J, with 5 bases between the two ends. The CDR3 loop spans 12 amino acids. The CDR3 region has the DNA TGCGCCAGCAGCCAAGATTCCCATACGCAGTATTTT. It codes for CASSQDSHTQYF.